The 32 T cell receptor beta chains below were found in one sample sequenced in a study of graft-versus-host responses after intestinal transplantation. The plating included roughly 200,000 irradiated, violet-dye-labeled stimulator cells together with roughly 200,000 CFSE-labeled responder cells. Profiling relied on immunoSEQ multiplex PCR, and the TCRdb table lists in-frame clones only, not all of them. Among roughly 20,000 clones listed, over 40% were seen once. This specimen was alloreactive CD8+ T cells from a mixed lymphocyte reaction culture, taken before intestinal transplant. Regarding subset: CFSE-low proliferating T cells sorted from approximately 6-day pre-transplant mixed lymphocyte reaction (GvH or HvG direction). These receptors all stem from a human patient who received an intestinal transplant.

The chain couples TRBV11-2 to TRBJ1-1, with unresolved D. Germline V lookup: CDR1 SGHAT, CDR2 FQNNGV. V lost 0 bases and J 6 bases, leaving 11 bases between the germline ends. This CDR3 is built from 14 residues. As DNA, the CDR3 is TGTGCCAGCAGCTTAGATCGTGTTTGGGCTGAAGCTTTCTTT. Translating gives CASSLDRVWAEAFF.

The CDR3 DNA is TGCGCCAGCAGCCAAAGCGCTAACGGGGGCACTGAAGCTTTCTTT. This encodes CASSQSANGGTEAFF. This chain uses TRBV4-1 with TRBJ1-1; tentatively, D is TRBD1 (5 bases). This CDR3 comprises 15 residues. V was trimmed by 2 bases and J by 4 bases, leaving 14 bases between them. Germline values: CDR1 MGHRA, CDR2 YSYEKL.

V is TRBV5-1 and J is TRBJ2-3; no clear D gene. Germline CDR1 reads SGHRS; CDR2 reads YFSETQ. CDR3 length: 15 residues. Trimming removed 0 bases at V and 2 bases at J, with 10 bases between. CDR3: CASSLAPLLTDTQYF. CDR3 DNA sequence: TGCGCCAGCAGCTTGGCACCATTACTCACAGATACGCAGTATTTT.

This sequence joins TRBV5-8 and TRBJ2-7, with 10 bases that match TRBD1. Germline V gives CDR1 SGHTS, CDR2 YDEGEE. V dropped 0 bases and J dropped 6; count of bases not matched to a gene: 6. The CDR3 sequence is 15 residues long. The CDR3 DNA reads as TGTGCCAGCAGCTTGGCCGGGACAGGGGTCCTCGAGCAGTACTTC. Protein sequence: CASSLAGTGVLEQYF.

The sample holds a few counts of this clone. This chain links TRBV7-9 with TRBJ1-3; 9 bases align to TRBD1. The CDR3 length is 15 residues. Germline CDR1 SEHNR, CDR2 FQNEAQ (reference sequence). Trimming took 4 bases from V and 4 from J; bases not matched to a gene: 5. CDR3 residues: CASSYGQGIGNTIYF. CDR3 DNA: TGTGCCAGCAGCTACGGACAGGGGATCGGAAACACCATATATTTT.

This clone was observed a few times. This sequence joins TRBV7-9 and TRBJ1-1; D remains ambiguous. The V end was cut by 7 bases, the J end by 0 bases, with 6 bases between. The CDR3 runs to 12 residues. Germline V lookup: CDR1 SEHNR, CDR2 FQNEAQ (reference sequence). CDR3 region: CASTAMNTEAFF. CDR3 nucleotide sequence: TGTGCCAGCACCGCCATGAACACTGAAGCTTTCTTT.

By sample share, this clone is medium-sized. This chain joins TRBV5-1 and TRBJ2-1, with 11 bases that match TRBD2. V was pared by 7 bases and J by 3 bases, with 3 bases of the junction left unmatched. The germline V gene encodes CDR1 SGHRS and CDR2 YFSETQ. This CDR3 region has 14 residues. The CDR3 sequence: CASSTSGGYNEQFF. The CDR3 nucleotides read TGCGCCAGCTCCACTAGCGGGGGCTACAATGAGCAGTTCTTC.

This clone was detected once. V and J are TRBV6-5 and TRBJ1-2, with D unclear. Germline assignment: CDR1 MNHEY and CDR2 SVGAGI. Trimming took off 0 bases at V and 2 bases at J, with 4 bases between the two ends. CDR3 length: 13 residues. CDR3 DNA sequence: TGTGCCAGCAGTTACTCAGGGAACTATGGCTACACCTTC. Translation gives CASSYSGNYGYTF.

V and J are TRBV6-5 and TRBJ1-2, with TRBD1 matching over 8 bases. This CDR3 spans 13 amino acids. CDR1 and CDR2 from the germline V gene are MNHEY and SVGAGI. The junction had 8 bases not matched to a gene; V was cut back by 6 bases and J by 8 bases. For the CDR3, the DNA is TGTGCCAGCAGGGAAACAGGGGGGCGGGGCTACACCTTC. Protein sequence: CASRETGGRGYTF.

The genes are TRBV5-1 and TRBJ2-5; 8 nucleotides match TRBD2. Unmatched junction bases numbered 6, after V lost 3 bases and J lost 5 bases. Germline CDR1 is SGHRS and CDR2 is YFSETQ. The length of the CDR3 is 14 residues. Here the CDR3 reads CASSSGLALETQYF. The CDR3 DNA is TGCGCCAGCAGCTCCGGACTAGCTCTGGAGACCCAGTACTTC.

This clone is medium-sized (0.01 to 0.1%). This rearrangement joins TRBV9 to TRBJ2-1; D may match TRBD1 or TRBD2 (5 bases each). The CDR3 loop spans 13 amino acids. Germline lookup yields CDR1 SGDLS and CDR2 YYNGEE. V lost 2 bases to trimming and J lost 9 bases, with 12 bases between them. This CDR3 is CASSVWRQGEQFF. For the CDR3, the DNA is TGTGCCAGCAGCGTTTGGAGGCAGGGTGAGCAGTTCTTC.

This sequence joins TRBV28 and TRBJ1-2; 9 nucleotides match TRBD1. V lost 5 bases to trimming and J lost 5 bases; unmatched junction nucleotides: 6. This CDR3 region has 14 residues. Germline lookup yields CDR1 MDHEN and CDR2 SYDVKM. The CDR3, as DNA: TGTGCCAGCAGTCTCATGACAGGGGGATATGGCTACACCTTC. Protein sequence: CASSLMTGGYGYTF.

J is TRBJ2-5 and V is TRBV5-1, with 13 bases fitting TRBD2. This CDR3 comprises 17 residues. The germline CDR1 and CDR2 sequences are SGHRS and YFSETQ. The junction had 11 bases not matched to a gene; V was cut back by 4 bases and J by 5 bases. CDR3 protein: CASSIGLAGDGLETQYF. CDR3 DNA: TGCGCCAGCAGCATAGGACTAGCGGGAGACGGGCTGGAGACCCAGTACTTC.

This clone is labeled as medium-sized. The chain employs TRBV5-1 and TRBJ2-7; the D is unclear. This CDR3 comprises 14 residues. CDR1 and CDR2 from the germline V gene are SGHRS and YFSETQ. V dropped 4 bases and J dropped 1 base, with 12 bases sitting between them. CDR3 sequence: CASSPGLQSYEQYF. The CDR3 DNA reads TGCGCCAGCAGCCCCGGCCTACAATCCTACGAGCAGTACTTC. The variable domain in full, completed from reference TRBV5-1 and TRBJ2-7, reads KAGVTQTPRYLIKTRGQQVTLSCSPISGHRSVSWYQQTPGQGLQFLFEYFSETQRNKGNFPGRFSGRQFSNSRSEMNVSTLELGDSALYLCASSPGLQSYEQYFGPGTRLTVT.

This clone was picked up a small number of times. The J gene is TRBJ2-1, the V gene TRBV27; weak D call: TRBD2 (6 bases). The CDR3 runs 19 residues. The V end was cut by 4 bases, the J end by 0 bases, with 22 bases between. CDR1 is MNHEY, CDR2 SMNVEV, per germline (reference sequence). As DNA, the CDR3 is TGTGCCAGCAGTTCTTTGACTAGTCAGCTGCGAAGCTCCTACAATGAGCAGTTCTTC. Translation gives CASSSLTSQLRSSYNEQFF.

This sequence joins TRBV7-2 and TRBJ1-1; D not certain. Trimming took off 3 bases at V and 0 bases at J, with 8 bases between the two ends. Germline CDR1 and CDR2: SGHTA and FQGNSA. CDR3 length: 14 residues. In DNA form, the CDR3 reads TGTGCCAGCAGCTTTCCCCCCCTGAACACTGAAGCTTTCTTT. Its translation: CASSFPPLNTEAFF. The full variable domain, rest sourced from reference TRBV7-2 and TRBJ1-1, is GAGVSQSPSNKVTEKGKDVELRCDPISGHTALYWYRQSLGQGLEFLIYFQGNSAPDKSGLPSDRFSAERTGGSVSTLTIQRTQQEDSAVYLCASSFPPLNTEAFFGQGTRLTVV.

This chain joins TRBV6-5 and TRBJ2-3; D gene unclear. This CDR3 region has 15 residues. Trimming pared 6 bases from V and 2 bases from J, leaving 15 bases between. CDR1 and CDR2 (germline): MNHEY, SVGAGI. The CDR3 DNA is TGTGCCAGCAGCCGACGGACGGTATTCACAGATACGCAGTATTTT. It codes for CASSRRTVFTDTQYF.

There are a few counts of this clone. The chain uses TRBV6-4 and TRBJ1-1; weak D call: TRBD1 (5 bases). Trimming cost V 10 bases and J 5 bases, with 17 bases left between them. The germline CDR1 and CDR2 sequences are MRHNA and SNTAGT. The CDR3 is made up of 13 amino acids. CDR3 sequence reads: CATVVGGVTEAFF. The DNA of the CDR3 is TGTGCCACCGTGGTAGGAGGGGTAACTGAAGCTTTCTTT.

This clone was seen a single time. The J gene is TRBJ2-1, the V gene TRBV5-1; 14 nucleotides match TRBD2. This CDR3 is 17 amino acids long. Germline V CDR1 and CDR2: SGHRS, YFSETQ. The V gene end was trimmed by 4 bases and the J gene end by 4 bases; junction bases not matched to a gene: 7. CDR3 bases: TGCGCCAGCAGCCTTAGGACTAGCGGGAGGCTATACAATGAGCAGTTCTTC. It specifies CASSLRTSGRLYNEQFF.

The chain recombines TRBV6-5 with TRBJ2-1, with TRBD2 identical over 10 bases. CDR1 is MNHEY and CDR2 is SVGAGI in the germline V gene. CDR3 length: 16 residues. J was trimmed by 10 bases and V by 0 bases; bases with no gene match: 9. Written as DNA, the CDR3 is TGTGCCAGCAGTTACTCTACTAGCGGGAAACTGGGCGAGCAGTTCTTC. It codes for CASSYSTSGKLGEQFF.

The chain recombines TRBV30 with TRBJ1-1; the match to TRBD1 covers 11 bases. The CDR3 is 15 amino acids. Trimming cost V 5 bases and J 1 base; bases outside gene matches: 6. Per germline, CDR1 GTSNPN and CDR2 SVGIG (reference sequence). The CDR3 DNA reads TGTGCCTGGGTGGACAGGGGGCTGGAGAACACTGAAGCTTTCTTT. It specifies CAWVDRGLENTEAFF.

The CDR3 spells CATSSTGTEAFF. DNA of the CDR3: TGTGCCACCAGCAGTACGGGCACTGAAGCTTTCTTT. The chain joins TRBV15 to TRBJ1-1; D not certain. The germline V gene has CDR1 LNHNV and CDR2 YYDKDF (reference sequence). CDR3 length: 12 residues. Trimming cost V 3 bases and J 4 bases, with 6 bases left between them.

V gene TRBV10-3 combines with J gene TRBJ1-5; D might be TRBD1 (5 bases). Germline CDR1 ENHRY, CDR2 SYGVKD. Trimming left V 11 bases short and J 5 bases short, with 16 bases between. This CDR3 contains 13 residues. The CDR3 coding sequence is TGTGCCGCTAAGGGGCAGGGAGATCAGCCCCAGCATTTT. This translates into CAAKGQGDQPQHF.

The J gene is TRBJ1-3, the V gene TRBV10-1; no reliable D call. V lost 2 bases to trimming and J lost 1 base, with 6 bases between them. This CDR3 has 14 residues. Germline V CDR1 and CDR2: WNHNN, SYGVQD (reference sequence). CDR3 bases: TGCGCCAGCAGTGAGGCGATATCTGGAAACACCATATATTTT. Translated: CASSEAISGNTIYF.

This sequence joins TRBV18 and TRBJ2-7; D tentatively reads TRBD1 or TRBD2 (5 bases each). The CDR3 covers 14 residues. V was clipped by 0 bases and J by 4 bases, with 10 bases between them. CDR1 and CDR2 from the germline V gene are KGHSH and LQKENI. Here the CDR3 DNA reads TGTGCCAGCTCACCACCAGGGACGAGATACGAGCAGTACTTC. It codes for CASSPPGTRYEQYF.

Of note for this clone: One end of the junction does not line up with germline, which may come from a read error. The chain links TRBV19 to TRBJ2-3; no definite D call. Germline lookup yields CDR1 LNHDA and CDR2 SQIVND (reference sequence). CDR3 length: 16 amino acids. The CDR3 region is CTSSIGSSPLTDTQYF. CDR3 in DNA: TGTACCAGTAGTATCGGGTCGTCCCCACTCACAGATACGCAGTATTTT.

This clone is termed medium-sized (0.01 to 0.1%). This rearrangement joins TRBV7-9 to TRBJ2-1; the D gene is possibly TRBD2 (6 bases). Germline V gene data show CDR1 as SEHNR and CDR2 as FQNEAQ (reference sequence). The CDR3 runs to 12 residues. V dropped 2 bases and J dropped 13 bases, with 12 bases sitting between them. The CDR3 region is CASSLPDYIQFF. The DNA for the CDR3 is TGTGCCAGCAGCTTACCGGACTATATCCAGTTCTTC.

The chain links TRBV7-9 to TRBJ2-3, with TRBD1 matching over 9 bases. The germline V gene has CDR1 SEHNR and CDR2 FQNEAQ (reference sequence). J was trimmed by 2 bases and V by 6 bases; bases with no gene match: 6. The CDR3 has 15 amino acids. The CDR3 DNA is TGTGCCAGCAGGGACGTACAGGGGGCCACAGATACGCAGTATTTT. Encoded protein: CASRDVQGATDTQYF. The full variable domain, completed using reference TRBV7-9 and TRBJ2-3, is DTGVSQNPRHKITKRGQNVTFRCDPISEHNRLYWYRQTLGQGPEFLTYFQNEAQLEKSRLLSDRFSAERPKGSFSTLEIQRTEQGDSAMYLCASRDVQGATDTQYFGPGTRLTVL.

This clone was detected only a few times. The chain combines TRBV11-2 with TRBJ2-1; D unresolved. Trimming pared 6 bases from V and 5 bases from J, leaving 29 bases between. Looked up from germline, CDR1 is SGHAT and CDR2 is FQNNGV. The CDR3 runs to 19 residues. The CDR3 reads CASRFRATNIRFMDNEQFF. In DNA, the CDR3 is TGTGCCAGCAGGTTCCGCGCGACCAATATTAGGTTCATGGACAATGAGCAGTTCTTC.

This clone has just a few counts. The CDR3 loop is CASSESFGGQAFF. The DNA for the CDR3 is TGCGCCAGCAGTGAGTCGTTCGGGGGCCAAGCTTTCTTT. The J gene is TRBJ1-1, the V gene TRBV10-2; possible D gene TRBD1, 6 bases. This CDR3 contains 13 residues. Trimming cost V 0 bases and J 9 bases, with 11 bases left between them. Germline CDR1 reads WSHSY; CDR2 reads SAAADI.

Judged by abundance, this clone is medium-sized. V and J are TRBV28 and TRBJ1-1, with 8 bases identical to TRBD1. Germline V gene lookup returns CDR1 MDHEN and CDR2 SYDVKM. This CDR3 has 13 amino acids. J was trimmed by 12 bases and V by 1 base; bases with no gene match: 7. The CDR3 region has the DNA TGTGCCAGCAGTTTATCGGCAGGGGGCTCGACTTTCTTT. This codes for CASSLSAGGSTFF.

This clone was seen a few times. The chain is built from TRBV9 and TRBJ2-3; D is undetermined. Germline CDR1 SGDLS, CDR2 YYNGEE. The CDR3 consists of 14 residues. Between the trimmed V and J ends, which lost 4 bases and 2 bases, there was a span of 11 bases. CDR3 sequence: CASSSVGFTDTQYF. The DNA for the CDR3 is TGTGCCAGCAGCTCCGTGGGGTTCACAGATACGCAGTATTTT.